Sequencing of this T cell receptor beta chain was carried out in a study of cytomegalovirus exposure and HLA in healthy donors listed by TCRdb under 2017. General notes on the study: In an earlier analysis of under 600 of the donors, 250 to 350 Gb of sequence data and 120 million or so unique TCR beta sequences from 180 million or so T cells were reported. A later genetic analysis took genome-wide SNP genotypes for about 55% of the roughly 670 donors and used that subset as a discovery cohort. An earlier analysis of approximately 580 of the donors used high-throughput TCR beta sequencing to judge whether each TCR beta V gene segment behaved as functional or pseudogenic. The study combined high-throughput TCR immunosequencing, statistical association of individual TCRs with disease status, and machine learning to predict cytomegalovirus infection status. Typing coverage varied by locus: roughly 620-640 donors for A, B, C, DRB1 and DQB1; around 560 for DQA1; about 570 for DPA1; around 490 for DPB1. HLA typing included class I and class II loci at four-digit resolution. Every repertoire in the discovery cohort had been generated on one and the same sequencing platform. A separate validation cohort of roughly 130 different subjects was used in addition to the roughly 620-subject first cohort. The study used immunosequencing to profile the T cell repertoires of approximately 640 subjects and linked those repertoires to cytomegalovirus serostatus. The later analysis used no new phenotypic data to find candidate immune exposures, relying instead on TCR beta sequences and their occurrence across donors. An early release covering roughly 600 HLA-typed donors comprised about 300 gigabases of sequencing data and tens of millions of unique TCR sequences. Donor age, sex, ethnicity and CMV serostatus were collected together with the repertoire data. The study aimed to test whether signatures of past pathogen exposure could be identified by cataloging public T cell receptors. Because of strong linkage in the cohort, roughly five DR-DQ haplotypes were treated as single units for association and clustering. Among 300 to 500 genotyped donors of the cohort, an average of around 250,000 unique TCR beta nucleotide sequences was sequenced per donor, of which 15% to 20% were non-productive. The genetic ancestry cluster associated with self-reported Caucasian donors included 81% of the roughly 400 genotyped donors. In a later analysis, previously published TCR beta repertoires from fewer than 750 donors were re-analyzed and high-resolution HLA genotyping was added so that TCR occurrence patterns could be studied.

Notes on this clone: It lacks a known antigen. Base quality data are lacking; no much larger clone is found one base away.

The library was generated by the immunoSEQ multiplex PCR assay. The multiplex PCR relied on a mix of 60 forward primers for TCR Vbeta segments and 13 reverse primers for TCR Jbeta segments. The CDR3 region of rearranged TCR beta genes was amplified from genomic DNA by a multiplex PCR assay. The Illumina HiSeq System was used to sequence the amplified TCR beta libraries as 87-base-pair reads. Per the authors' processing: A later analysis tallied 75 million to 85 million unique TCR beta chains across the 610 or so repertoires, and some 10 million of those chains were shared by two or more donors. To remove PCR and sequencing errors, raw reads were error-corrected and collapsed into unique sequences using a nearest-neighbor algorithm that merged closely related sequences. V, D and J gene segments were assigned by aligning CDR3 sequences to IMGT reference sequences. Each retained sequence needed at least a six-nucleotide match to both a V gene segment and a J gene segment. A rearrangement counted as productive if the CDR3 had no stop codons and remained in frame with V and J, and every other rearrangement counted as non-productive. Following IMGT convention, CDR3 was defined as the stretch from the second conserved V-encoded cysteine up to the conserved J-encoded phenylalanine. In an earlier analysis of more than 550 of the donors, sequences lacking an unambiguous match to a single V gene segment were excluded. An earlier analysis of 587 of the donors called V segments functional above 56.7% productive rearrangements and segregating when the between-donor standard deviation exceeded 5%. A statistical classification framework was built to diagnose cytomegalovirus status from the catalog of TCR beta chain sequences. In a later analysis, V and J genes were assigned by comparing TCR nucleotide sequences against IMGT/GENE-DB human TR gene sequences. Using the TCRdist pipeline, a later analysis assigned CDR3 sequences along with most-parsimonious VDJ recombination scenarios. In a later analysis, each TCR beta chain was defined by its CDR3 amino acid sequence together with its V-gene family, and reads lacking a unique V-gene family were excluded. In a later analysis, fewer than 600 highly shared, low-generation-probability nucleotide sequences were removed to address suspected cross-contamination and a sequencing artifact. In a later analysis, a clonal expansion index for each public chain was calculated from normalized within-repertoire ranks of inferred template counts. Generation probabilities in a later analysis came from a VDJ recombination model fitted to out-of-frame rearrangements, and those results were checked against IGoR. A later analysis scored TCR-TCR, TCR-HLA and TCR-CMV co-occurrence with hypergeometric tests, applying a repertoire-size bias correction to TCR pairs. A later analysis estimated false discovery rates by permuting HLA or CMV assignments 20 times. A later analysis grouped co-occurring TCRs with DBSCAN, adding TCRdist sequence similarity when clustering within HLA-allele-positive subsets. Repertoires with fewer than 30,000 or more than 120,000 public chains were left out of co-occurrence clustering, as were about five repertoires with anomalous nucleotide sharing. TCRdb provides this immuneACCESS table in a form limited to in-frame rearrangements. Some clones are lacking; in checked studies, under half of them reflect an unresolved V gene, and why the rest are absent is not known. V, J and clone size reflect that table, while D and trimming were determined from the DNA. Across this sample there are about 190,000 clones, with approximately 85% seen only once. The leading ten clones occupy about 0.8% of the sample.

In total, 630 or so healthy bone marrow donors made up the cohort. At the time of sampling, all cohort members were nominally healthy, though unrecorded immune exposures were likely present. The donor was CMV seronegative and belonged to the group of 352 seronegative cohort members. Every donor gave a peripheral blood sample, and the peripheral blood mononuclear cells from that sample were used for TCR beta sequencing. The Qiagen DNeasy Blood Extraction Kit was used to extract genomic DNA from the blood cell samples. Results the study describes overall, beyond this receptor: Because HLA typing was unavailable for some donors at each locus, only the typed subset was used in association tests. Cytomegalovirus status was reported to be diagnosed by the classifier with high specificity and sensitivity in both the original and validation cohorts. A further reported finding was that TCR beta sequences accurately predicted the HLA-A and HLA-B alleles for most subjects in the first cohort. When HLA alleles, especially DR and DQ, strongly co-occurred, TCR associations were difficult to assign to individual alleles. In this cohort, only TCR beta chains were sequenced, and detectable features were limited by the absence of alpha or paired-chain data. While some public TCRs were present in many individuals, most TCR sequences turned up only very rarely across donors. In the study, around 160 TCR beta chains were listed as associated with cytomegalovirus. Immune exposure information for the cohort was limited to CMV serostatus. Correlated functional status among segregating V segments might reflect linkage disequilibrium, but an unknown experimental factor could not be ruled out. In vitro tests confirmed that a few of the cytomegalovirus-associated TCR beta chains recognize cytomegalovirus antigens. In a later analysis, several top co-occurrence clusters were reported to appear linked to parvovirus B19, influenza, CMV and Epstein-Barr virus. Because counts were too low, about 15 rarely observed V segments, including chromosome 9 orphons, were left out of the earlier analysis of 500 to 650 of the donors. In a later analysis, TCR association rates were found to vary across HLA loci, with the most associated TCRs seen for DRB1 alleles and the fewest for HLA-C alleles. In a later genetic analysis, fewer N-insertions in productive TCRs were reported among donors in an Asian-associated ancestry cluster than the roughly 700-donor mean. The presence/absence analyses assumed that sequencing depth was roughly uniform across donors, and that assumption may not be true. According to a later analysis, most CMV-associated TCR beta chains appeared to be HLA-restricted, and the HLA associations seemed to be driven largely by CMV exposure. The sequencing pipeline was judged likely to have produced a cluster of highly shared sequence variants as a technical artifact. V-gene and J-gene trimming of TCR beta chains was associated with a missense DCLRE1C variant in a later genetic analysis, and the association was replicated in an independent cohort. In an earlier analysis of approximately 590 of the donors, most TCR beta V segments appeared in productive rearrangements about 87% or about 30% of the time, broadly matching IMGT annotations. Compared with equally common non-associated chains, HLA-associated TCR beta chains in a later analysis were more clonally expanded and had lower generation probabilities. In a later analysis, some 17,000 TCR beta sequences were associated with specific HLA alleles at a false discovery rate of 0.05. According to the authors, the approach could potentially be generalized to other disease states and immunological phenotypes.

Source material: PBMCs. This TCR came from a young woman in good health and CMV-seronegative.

The DNA sequence is given as TGCGCCAGCAGGGATACAGGGGCTACCGGGGAGCTGTTTTTT. This encodes CASRDTGATGELFF. The rearranged chain carries TRBV5-1 and TRBJ2-2; a stretch of 7 junction bases matches TRBD1. Taken from the germline V gene, the CDR1 and CDR2 loops are SGHRS and YFSETQ. The CDR3 runs 14 residues from the cysteine to the phenylalanine. Only CDR3 DNA is held: 42 bases, read in frame from base 1. From V the trimming removes 5 bases and from J it removes 5 bases, while the gene matches leave 6 bases of the junction unaccounted for.